This T cell receptor (beta chain) was documented in a study of T cell changes during pregnancy in multiple sclerosis. The CDR3 loop spans 16 amino acids. Per germline, CDR1 SGHRS and CDR2 YFSETQ. J gave up 2 bases and V 0 bases, and 3 bases lay outside the gene matches. Profiling relied on immunoSEQ multiplex PCR, and the TCRdb table lists in-frame clones only, not all of them. The data hold about 73,000 clones, with roughly 92% observed a single time. The gene calls are TRBV5-1 and TRBJ2-1; 9 bases are a match to TRBD2. The sequences come from peripheral blood, collected in the third trimester of pregnancy. This clonotype was sampled from a female donor in good health, enrolled as a control in a pregnancy study. CDR3 in DNA: TGCGCCAGCAGCTTGGTGGCTAGCGGGGCCTACAATGAGCAGTTCTTC. Its translation: CASSLVASGAYNEQFF.